Shown below are 32 T cell receptor beta chains from a single sample sequenced in a study of T-cell reconstitution after alpha-beta-depleted transplantation in children. This sample's TCRbeta library carried unique molecular identifier barcodes. TCRdb re-called the PCR reads through MiXCR, storing one row per CDR3 protein. The sample yields some 300,000 distinct CDR3 sequences, about 9.5% seen once. The source material was PBMCs, sampled before TCRalphabeta/CD19-depleted stem cell transplant. The receptors shown here come from a boy less than two years old with acute myeloid leukemia, due to receive a stem cell transplant.

This clonotype was detected ten times or more. The chain links TRBV20-1 to TRBJ2-3; no definite D call. The CDR3 has 13 residues. CDR1 is DFQATT and CDR2 is SNEGSKA in the germline V gene (reference sequence). The germline V and J ends were trimmed by 3 bases and 6 bases, with 13 bases remaining between them. CDR3 residues: CSARVMAADTQYF. CDR3 nucleotide sequence: TGCAGTGCTAGGGTCATGGCGGCGGATACGCAGTATTTT.

This clonotype was counted many times. The CDR3 bases are TGTGCCAGCAGCTCTAGGCTGAGGGTGGCGGGGCCGGGGGCCCAGTACTTC. Its translation is CASSSRLRVAGPGAQYF. The chain joins TRBV7-2 to TRBJ2-5; maybe TRBD2 (6 bases). Looked up from germline, CDR1 is SGHTA and CDR2 is FQGNSA. V was cut by 4 bases and J by 9 bases, with 27 bases left in between. This CDR3 comprises 17 residues.

In its sample, this clonotype was seen many times. The genes are TRBV12-3 or TRBV12-4 and TRBJ2-3; D remains unclear. V was shortened by 2 bases and J by 5 bases, with 14 bases between the two germline ends. This CDR3 contains 15 residues. In DNA, the CDR3 is TGTGCCAGCAGTTTAAGGCGATCGTGGGTAGATACGCAGTATTTT. This encodes CASSLRRSWVDTQYF.

This clonotype was picked up many times. The chain combines TRBV9 with TRBJ1-4; maybe TRBD1 (5 bases). CDR1 is SGDLS, CDR2 YYNGEE, per germline. The CDR3 sequence is 13 residues long. V shed 4 bases and J shed 10 bases, with 14 bases lying between them. The CDR3 DNA reads TGTGCCAGCAGCCCAGAGGGGTCCGTAAAACTGTTTTTT. This gives the protein CASSPEGSVKLFF.

This clonotype was recorded many times. This chain joins TRBV7-3 and TRBJ1-2, with D possibly being TRBD1 (6 bases). V was trimmed by 5 bases and J by 6 bases, leaving 10 bases between them. The length of the CDR3 is 12 residues. Per the germline V gene, CDR1 is SGHTA and CDR2 is FQGTGA. The CDR3 sequence is CASSTGQHGYTF. In nucleotides, the CDR3 is TGTGCCAGCAGCACCGGACAGCATGGCTACACCTTC. The variable domain in full, with the rest retrieved from reference TRBV7-3 and TRBJ1-2, is GAGVSQTPSNKVTEKGKYVELRCDPISGHTALYWYRQSLGQGPEFLIYFQGTGAADDSGLPNDRFFAVRPEGSVSTLKIQRTERGDSAVYLCASSTGQHGYTFGSGTRLTVV.

This clonotype was counted many times. This sequence joins TRBV11-2 and TRBJ2-7; the D gene is possibly TRBD2 (6 bases). Germline CDR1 SGHAT, CDR2 FQNNGV. The CDR3 consists of 14 residues. The V end was cut by 0 bases, the J end by 7 bases, with 13 bases between. DNA of the CDR3: TGTGCCAGCAGCTTAGATTCCAGGGCGGGGGAGCAGTACTTC. This encodes CASSLDSRAGEQYF.

Ten or more counts support this clonotype. The chain joins TRBV20-1 to TRBJ1-5, with TRBD1 matching 10 bases. CDR1 is DFQATT and CDR2 is SNEGSKA in the germline V gene (reference sequence). J lost 1 base, V lost 3 bases, and 0 bases had no gene match. The CDR3 totals 14 residues. CDR3 amino acids: CSARDRGSNQPQHF. CDR3 nucleotide sequence: TGCAGTGCTAGGGACAGGGGGAGCAATCAGCCCCAGCATTTT.

This clonotype was counted ten times or more. The V gene is TRBV12-3 or TRBV12-4, the J gene TRBJ2-3; D is unresolved. Trimming took off 0 bases at V and 10 bases at J, with 11 bases between the two ends. The CDR3 loop spans 13 amino acids. CDR3 residues: CASSLAMERSQYF. The CDR3 nucleotides read TGTGCCAGCAGTTTAGCGATGGAGAGATCGCAGTATTTT.

This clonotype was recorded many times. V is TRBV28 and J is TRBJ2-1; a weak D match, TRBD1 (5 bases). The CDR3 totals 14 residues. The germline V gene has CDR1 MDHEN and CDR2 SYDVKM. Trimming removed 4 bases from V and 6 bases from J, with 13 bases in between. This chain's CDR3 is CASSSTPGLNEQFF. Written as DNA, the CDR3 is TGTGCCAGCAGTTCCACTCCAGGGCTCAATGAGCAGTTCTTC. Combining the CDR3 with reference TRBV28 and TRBJ2-1 gives the whole variable domain DVKVTQSSRYLVKRTGEKVFLECVQDMDHENMFWYRQDPGLGLRLIYFSYDVKMKEKGDIPEGYSVSREKKERFSLILESASTNQTSMYLCASSSTPGLNEQFFGPGTRLTVL.

J is TRBJ1-5 and V is TRBV6-1; D ambiguous. Per the germline V gene, CDR1 is MNHNS and CDR2 is SASEGT. This CDR3 is built from 15 residues. The V end was cut by 1 base, the J end by 1 base, with 8 bases between. CDR3 sequence: CASSEVDGSNQPQHF. CDR3 DNA: TGTGCCAGCAGTGAAGTCGATGGGAGCAATCAGCCCCAGCATTTT.

The chain combines TRBV7-9 with TRBJ2-3, with 7 bases that match TRBD1. The V gene's germline CDR1 is SEHNR and CDR2 FQNEAQ (reference sequence). Unmatched junction bases numbered 3, after V lost 5 bases and J lost 4 bases. The CDR3 length is 13 residues. The CDR3 loop reads CASSADRADTQYF. CDR3 nucleotide sequence: TGTGCCAGCAGCGCCGACAGGGCAGATACGCAGTATTTT.

There are many counts of this clonotype. The chain carries TRBV5-5 and TRBJ2-2; D is unclear. V was cut by 0 bases and J by 2 bases, with 5 bases left in between. Germline CDR1 SGHKS, CDR2 YYEKEE (reference sequence). The CDR3 length is 14 residues. The CDR3 sequence is CASSLVINTGELFF. CDR3 DNA: TGTGCCAGCAGCTTGGTGATCAACACCGGGGAGCTGTTTTTT. Full variable domain (remainder filled in from reference TRBV5-5 and TRBJ2-2): DAGVTQSPTHLIKTRGQQVTLRCSPISGHKSVSWYQQVLGQGPQFIFQYYEKEERGRGNFPDRFSARQFPNYSSELNVNALLLGDSALYLCASSLVINTGELFFGEGSRLTVL.

V gene TRBV11-2 combines with J gene TRBJ1-2, with D possibly being TRBD1 (6 bases). The germline gives CDR1 SGHAT, CDR2 FQNNGV. This CDR3 spans 15 amino acids. V lost 0 bases to trimming and J lost 7 bases, with 15 bases between them. Here the CDR3 DNA reads TGTGCCAGCAGCTTAGATCCAACAGGGCGGAGTGGCTACACCTTC. Protein: CASSLDPTGRSGYTF. The complete variable domain, with remaining parts taken from reference TRBV11-2 and TRBJ1-2, reads EAGVAQSPRYKIIEKRQSVAFWCNPISGHATLYWYQQILGQGPKLLIQFQNNGVVDDSQLPKDRFSAERLKGVDSTLKIQPAKLEDSAVYLCASSLDPTGRSGYTFGSGTRLTVV.

This clonotype has a count of ten or more. The genes are TRBV15 and TRBJ2-7; 7 bases are a match to TRBD1. Trimming cost V 0 bases and J 5 bases; bases outside gene matches: 10. The length of the CDR3 is 16 residues. CDR1 and CDR2 from the germline V gene are LNHNV and YYDKDF (reference sequence). CDR3 region: CATSREDRELSNEQYF. The CDR3 DNA reads as TGTGCCACCAGCAGAGAAGACAGGGAGCTATCAAACGAGCAGTACTTC.

Many counts were recorded for this clonotype. The chain recombines TRBV29-1 with TRBJ1-4, with D perhaps TRBD1 (5 bases). V was pared by 4 bases and J by 4 bases, with 7 bases between. Germline CDR1 SQVTM, CDR2 ANQGSEA. CDR3 size: 12 residues. The CDR3: CSVVGLNEKLFF. CDR3 nucleotides: TGCAGCGTTGTGGGGCTTAATGAAAAACTGTTTTTT.

There are many counts of this clonotype. This chain links TRBV7-8 with TRBJ2-7; D perhaps matches TRBD2 (6 bases). Trimming pared 5 bases from V and 3 bases from J, leaving 20 bases between. This CDR3 is built from 16 residues. CDR1 is SGHVS, CDR2 FQNEAQ, per germline. CDR3 sequence reads: CASSLPGPGGNYEQYF. The CDR3 nucleotides are TGTGCCAGCAGCCTCCCGGGCCCCGGAGGGAACTACGAGCAGTACTTC.

This clonotype has at least ten counts. This chain connects TRBV5-1 to TRBJ2-4; 9 positions agree with TRBD2. Germline CDR1 is SGHRS and CDR2 is YFSETQ. This CDR3 spans 19 amino acids. Unmatched junction bases numbered 14, after V lost 4 bases and J lost 0 bases. The CDR3 reads CASSLNVWREGGAKNIQYF. CDR3 nucleotides: TGCGCCAGCAGCCTCAATGTATGGCGGGAGGGAGGAGCCAAAAACATTCAGTACTTC.

CDR3 amino acids: CASSLGDQETQYF. CDR3 bases: TGTGCCAGCAGCTTAGGTGATCAAGAGACCCAGTACTTC. This chain links TRBV7-8 with TRBJ2-5; D is ambiguous. V lost 1 base, J lost 2 bases, and 5 bases lay in between. The CDR3 covers 13 residues. Germline V gives CDR1 SGHVS, CDR2 FQNEAQ. The full variable domain, completed using reference TRBV7-8 and TRBJ2-5, is GAGVSQSPRYKVAKRGQDVALRCDPISGHVSLFWYQQALGQGPEFLTYFQNEAQLDKSGLPSDRFFAERPEGSVSTLKIQRTQQEDSAVYLCASSLGDQETQYFGPGTRLLVL.

V gene TRBV10-3 combines with J gene TRBJ2-5, with D hard to call. Looked up from germline, CDR1 is ENHRY and CDR2 is SYGVKD. Trimming pared 0 bases from V and 1 base from J, leaving 3 bases between. The CDR3 runs to 13 residues. The CDR3 reads CAISESSQETQYF. The CDR3 region has the DNA TGTGCCATCAGTGAGTCGTCCCAAGAGACCCAGTACTTC.

There are a few counts of this clonotype. The chain joins TRBV3-1 to TRBJ2-3, with TRBD2 matching over 8 bases. Germline V gives CDR1 LGHDT, CDR2 YNNKEL (reference sequence). There are 16 residues in the CDR3. V trimming: 4 bases; J trimming: 0 bases; junction bases outside the gene matches: 6. CDR3 sequence reads: CASSLWRGASTDTQYF. Here the CDR3 DNA reads TGTGCCAGCAGCCTTTGGCGGGGGGCCAGCACAGATACGCAGTATTTT.

The rearrangement uses TRBV5-1 and TRBJ2-7; maybe TRBD2 (5 bases). Germline-derived CDR1 and CDR2 are SGHRS and YFSETQ. V lost 4 bases and J lost 5, with 13 bases in between. This CDR3 has 13 residues. The CDR3 DNA is TGCGCCAGCAGCGCGGGCCCGTGGGACGAGCAGTACTTC. Residues: CASSAGPWDEQYF.

This clonotype was found many times. V usage is TRBV20-1 and J usage is TRBJ2-5; D is uncertain. Trimming pared 3 bases from V and 5 bases from J, leaving 16 bases between. The CDR3 is 14 residues long. The germline V gene has CDR1 DFQATT and CDR2 SNEGSKA (reference sequence). CDR3 DNA sequence: TGCAGTGCTAGGGCGGCAGTCAGGCGTGAGACCCAGTACTTC. Translation: CSARAAVRRETQYF.

This clonotype was seen repeatedly, ten times or more. The chain joins TRBV7-2 to TRBJ2-3; D is possibly TRBD2 (6 bases). The germline V and J ends were trimmed by 1 base and 7 bases, with 12 bases remaining between them. CDR3 length: 14 residues. Germline V gene lookup returns CDR1 SGHTA and CDR2 FQGNSA. As DNA, the CDR3 is TGTGCCAGCAGCTTAGGAGCGGGTAGAAATACGCAGTATTTT. It specifies CASSLGAGRNTQYF.

This clonotype was observed many times. The chain combines TRBV6-2 or TRBV6-3 with TRBJ1-3; no definite D call. The ends were cut back, 2 bases at V and 0 bases at J, with 8 bases in the middle. Per the germline V gene, CDR1 is MNHEY and CDR2 is SVGEGT. This CDR3 comprises 15 residues. CDR3 in amino acids: CASSYPDYSGNTIYF. CDR3 coding DNA: TGTGCCAGCAGTTACCCGGACTACTCTGGAAACACCATATATTTT.

This clonotype was counted ten times or more. This rearrangement joins TRBV27 to TRBJ1-3; D is undetermined. V was cut by 5 bases and J by 0 bases, with 8 bases left in between. The CDR3 is 14 amino acids. Germline loops: CDR1 MNHEY, CDR2 SMNVEV (reference sequence). CDR3 bases: TGTGCCAGCAGTCCTCGGCCCTCTGGAAACACCATATATTTT. It translates to CASSPRPSGNTIYF.

This clonotype was counted a few times. The chain carries TRBV20-1 and TRBJ1-2; D remains ambiguous. This CDR3 region has 11 residues. Germline values: CDR1 DFQATT, CDR2 SNEGSKA (reference sequence). V lost 0 bases, J lost 5 bases, and 4 bases lay in between. The DNA of the CDR3 is TGCAGTGCTAGAGAAGGTTATGGCTACACCTTC. This gives the protein CSAREGYGYTF.

The gene calls are TRBV10-3 and TRBJ2-7, with D possibly TRBD1 on 5 matching bases. The CDR3 is made up of 15 amino acids. Trimming took off 6 bases at V and 4 bases at J, with 19 bases between the two ends. Germline V gene sequence: CDR1 ENHRY, CDR2 SYGVKD. The CDR3, as DNA: TGTGCCATCAGCCACCTCAGGGAACGTAGGTACGAGCAGTACTTC. Protein product: CAISHLRERRYEQYF.

This clonotype was counted many times. The chain links TRBV9 to TRBJ2-5; 7 positions agree with TRBD1. This CDR3 comprises 13 residues. The J segment lost 2 bases and the V segment lost 2 bases, leaving 0 bases of the junction unmatched. CDR1 and CDR2 (germline): SGDLS, YYNGEE. The DNA for the CDR3 is TGTGCCAGCAGCGTGGGACAGCAAGAGACCCAGTACTTC. Translation: CASSVGQQETQYF. Full variable domain (missing parts from reference TRBV9 and TRBJ2-5): DSGVTQTPKHLITATGQRVTLRCSPRSGDLSVYWYQQSLDQGLQFLIQYYNGEERAKGNILERFSAQQFPDLHSELNLSSLELGDSALYFCASSVGQQETQYFGPGTRLLVL.

This clonotype was counted ten times or more. The genes are TRBV6-5 and TRBJ2-1; possibly TRBD1 or TRBD2 for D (7 bases each). The germline V and J ends were trimmed by 2 bases and 6 bases, with 23 bases remaining between them. The germline V gene encodes CDR1 MNHEY and CDR2 SVGAGI. CDR3 size: 18 residues. The CDR3 coding sequence is TGTGCCAGCAGTTACAAGGGGGCGAGCGGGATGGGGGGCAATGAGCAGTTCTTC. Amino acids: CASSYKGASGMGGNEQFF.

This clonotype was seen only a few times. The chain carries TRBV5-1 and TRBJ2-7; 7 bases align to TRBD2. With 0 bases clipped from V and 5 bases from J, the junction kept 8 bases outside the gene matches. CDR1 is SGHRS and CDR2 is YFSETQ in the germline V gene. The CDR3 has 15 amino acids. CDR3 loop: CASSLVGAAGDEQYF. The CDR3 DNA reads TGCGCCAGCAGCTTGGTTGGGGCGGCGGGGGACGAGCAGTACTTC.

Concerning this clonotype: A much larger clone differs by one base, so this may be a read error. The chain carries TRBV5-6 and TRBJ2-7, with 12 nucleotides matching TRBD2. CDR3 length: 16 residues. Per the germline V gene, CDR1 is SGHDT and CDR2 is YYEEEE. Unmatched junction bases numbered 8, after V lost 0 bases and J lost 7 bases. CDR3: CASSLGLAGVLVEQYF. As DNA, the CDR3 is TGTGCCAGCAGCTTGGGACTAGCGGGAGTTCTAGTGGAGCAGTACTTC. Filled out from reference TRBV5-6 and TRBJ2-7, the complete variable domain reads DAGVTQSPTHLIKTRGQQVTLRCSPKSGHDTVSWYQQALGQGPQFIFQYYEEEERQRGNFPDRFSGHQFPNYSSELNVNALLLGDSALYLCASSLGLAGVLVEQYFGPGTRLTVT.

This clonotype was seen at least ten times. The chain is built from TRBV12-5 and TRBJ2-4; D might be TRBD2 (5 bases). V was shortened by 2 bases and J by 0 bases, with 8 bases between the two germline ends. The CDR3 totals 15 residues. Germline loops: CDR1 LGHNT, CDR2 FRNRAP. The CDR3 bases are TGTGCTAGTGGTTTGCGGGGTCTAGCCAAAAACATTCAGTACTTC. Protein: CASGLRGLAKNIQYF.